This T cell receptor beta chain derives from a study of shared clonotypes between healthy human individuals. About the study: The study drew on a couple of women and three men aged 18 to 49 as donors.

General study points: Naive CD4 clonotypes were shared across a handful of donors at about 5.3%. Sample collection involved blood only; tissue repertoires are likely different.

CDR1 is SGHNT, CDR2 YYREEE, per germline (reference sequence). CDR3 size: 17 residues. Trimming removed 4 bases from V and 0 bases from J, with 14 bases in between. The method was immunoSEQ multiplex PCR; TCRdb's version includes in-frame clones alone and lacks a portion of them. The profile shows a few million clones, around nine tenths of them singletons. As concerns this clone: Its antigen remains unknown.

The TCR was taken from a man aged 18 to 29 in good health. The chain combines TRBV5-4 with TRBJ2-6, with D perhaps TRBD2 (6 bases). Sample: naive CD4+ T cells sorted from blood. This sample's subset: CD45RA+ positively selected. The CDR3 bases are TGTGCCAGCAGCGGGGGGTGGCAGAGCTCTGGGGCCAACGTCCTGACTTTC. Encoded protein: CASSGGWQSSGANVLTF.